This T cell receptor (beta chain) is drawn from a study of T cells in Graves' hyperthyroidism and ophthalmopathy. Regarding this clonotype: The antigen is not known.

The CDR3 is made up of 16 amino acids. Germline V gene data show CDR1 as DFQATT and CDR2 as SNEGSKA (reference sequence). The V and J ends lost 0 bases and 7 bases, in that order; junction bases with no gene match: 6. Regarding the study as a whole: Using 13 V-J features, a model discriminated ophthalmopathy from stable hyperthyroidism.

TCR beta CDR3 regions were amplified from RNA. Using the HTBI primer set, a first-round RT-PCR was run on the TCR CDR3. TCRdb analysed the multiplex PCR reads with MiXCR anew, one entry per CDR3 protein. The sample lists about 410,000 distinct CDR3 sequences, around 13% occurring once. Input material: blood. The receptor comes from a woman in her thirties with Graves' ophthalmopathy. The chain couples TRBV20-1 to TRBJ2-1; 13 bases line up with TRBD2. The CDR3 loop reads CSAREGTSGKGNEQFF. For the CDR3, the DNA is TGCAGTGCTAGAGAAGGGACTAGCGGGAAGGGTAATGAGCAGTTCTTC.